This TCR beta chain was sequenced during a study of siplizumab effects on memory and regulatory T cells. Of note for this clone: Its antigen is not identified.

Notes on the study in general: An assignable naive or memory phenotype was lacking in roughly 80-95% of proliferating CD4+ or CD8+ clones. Suppressive capability of dividing Tregs from siplizumab cultures went unverified.

Produced via immunoSEQ multiplex PCR; TCRdb's table is partial and in-frame only. The sample has fewer than 60,000 clones; 93% are singletons. Source material: CD8+ T cells sorted from blood. The TCR comes from a human donor in good health.

The DNA for the CDR3 is TGTGCCAGCAGCCAAGTTTATGGGGGGGATGGCTACACCTTC. Translating it yields CASSQVYGGDGYTF. The chain joins TRBV14 to TRBJ1-2, with a tentative D call TRBD1 (5 bases). Looked up from germline, CDR1 is SGHDN and CDR2 is FVKESK. The CDR3 length is 14 residues. V was cut by 1 base and J by 6 bases, with 12 bases left in between.